This TCR beta chain was identified in a study of shared clonotypes between healthy human individuals (dated by TCRdb to the early 2020s). Study-level background: The cohort comprised a couple of women and three men aged 18 to 49 years. To estimate repertoire size and how much clonotype sharing occurs between individuals, the study deeply sequenced the blood TCR repertoires of roughly 5 healthy adults. Per donor, three plates each were used for CD4 naive and CD4 memory, two for CD8 naive, and one for CD8 memory. Libraries were prepared and TCR repertoires were sequenced by different laboratories using diverse techniques, in order to increase sequencing depth and limit assay-specific biases. Per donor, leukapheresis produced somewhere between about 0.8 and 9 billion PBMCs.

From the cysteine through the phenylalanine, the CDR3 covers 14 amino acids. Only the CDR3 DNA is retained, 42 bases long and in frame from the first base. From a lookup of the germline V gene, CDR1 and CDR2 are SGHTA and FQGNSA. The germline ends are 9 bases apart after V is trimmed by 0 bases and J by 6 bases. Results and caveats for the whole study, not just this receptor: Sampling was restricted to blood, and TCR repertoires in tissues likely differ from the TCR repertoires found in blood. Across a few donors, around 5% of naive CD4, roughly 3.8% of naive CD8, 2% to 2.5% of memory CD4, and 0.3% to 0.45% of memory CD8 clonotypes were shared. Rarefaction of sorted-subset datasets indicated incomplete sequencing despite the large sequencing depth. Because the study included only a small number of donors, the genetic and exposure-history diversity represented was limited. Naive subsets generally had larger estimated clonotype richness than memory subsets. Compared with non-shared clonotypes, the clonotypes found in all four sorted-subset donors had higher generation probabilities. Pairwise subsampling led to the expectation that sequencing depth would affect the degree of clonotype sharing among donors.

A note on this clone: Its antigen specificity is not known. Nothing much larger sits one base from this clone, and base qualities are not available.

Using the deep immunoSEQ assay, TCR CDR3 regions were amplified from genomic DNA by multiplex PCR. For each cell subset, the extracted genomic DNA was distributed evenly across all wells of several immunoSEQ 96-well plates, and each plate served as one replicate. For sorted subsets, about 210 ng of genomic DNA, equivalent to roughly 33,000 T cell genomes, went into each replicate PCR. The purified libraries were quantified using a Qubit 3.0 fluorometer, sized with a Bioanalyzer 2100, and then quantified again using the KAPA Library Quantification kit. Each immunoSEQ 96-well plate was sequenced on its own single-read 150-cycle Illumina NextSeq 550 flow cell. Concerning the study's data processing: The immunoSEQ output contained only junctional sequences without quality scores, so filtering could not match that applied to full-length reads. Sequences were annotated with PyIR, a Python wrapper for IgBLAST v1.9, using IMGT germline references to assign V/J genes and CDR3. Reads were filtered out if the reads had weak V/J assignments (E-value above 1e-6), no CDR3, stop codons, out-of-frame junctions, or ambiguous translated residues. A V3J clonotype was defined by an identical inferred V gene, J gene, and CDR3 amino acid sequence. The percentage overlap between two repertoires was calculated by dividing the number of shared unique clonotypes by the size of the smaller repertoire. Repertoire richness was assessed with RTK rarefaction, the Chao1 estimator, and Recon v2.1 estimates of unobserved clonotypes. OLGA was used to compute generation probabilities for all TCRbeta clonotypes that the gDNA method yielded from a handful of donors. TCRdb limited this immuneACCESS table to in-frame rearrangements with V and J called. A share of clones is missing; checked studies link under half to unresolved V genes, and the rest is unexplained. V and J calls plus clone size are reproduced from that table; the DNA served to infer D and trimming. In this sample the table shows some 2,500,000 clones, more than 85% of which occur a single time. About 0.39% of the sample belongs to the ten largest clones.

Healthy HIV-negative adults with no recently reported acute infections or vaccinations were included as donors. Every donor was a Caucasian adult residing in Nashville, Tennessee, USA. CD4+ T cells were enriched by magnetic negative selection; naive cells were then positively selected on CD45RA, and the negative fraction formed the memory subset. Blood was collected by leukapheresis, and PBMCs were isolated by Ficoll-Histopaque density gradient centrifugation and then cryopreserved in liquid nitrogen vapor phase. Analytical flow cytometry was used to check the purity and quantity of each magnetically sorted T cell population. Each sorted fraction had its genomic DNA isolated and then quantified by UV absorbance on a Nanodrop 2000c.

Sequencing was carried out using naive CD4+ T cells from PBMCs. The sample's cell subset or site label, decoded: CD45RA+ positively selected. This receptor chain uses TRBV7-2 and TRBJ1-5; tentative D gene TRBD1, with 5 bases matching. This clonotype was obtained from a man younger than 30 in good health. Some clones in this sample may be carry-over from other donors' samples. The CDR3 region: CASSLATGGQPQHF. The sequenced DNA is TGTGCCAGCAGCTTAGCGACGGGGGGTCAGCCCCAGCATTTT.